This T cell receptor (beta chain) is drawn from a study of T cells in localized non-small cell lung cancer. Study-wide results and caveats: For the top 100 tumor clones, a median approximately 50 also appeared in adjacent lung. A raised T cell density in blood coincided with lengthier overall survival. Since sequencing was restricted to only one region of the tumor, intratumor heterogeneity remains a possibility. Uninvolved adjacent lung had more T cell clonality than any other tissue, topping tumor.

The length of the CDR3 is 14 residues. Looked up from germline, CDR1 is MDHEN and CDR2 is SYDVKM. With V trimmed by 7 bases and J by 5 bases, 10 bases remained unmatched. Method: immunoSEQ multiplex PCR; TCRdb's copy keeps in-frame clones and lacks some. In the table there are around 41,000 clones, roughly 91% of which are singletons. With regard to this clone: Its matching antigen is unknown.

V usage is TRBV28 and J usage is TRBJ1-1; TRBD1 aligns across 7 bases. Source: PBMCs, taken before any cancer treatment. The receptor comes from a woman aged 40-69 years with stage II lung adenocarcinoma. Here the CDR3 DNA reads TGTGCCAGCACCGTAGACAGGGCATATACTGAAGCTTTCTTT. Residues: CASTVDRAYTEAFF.